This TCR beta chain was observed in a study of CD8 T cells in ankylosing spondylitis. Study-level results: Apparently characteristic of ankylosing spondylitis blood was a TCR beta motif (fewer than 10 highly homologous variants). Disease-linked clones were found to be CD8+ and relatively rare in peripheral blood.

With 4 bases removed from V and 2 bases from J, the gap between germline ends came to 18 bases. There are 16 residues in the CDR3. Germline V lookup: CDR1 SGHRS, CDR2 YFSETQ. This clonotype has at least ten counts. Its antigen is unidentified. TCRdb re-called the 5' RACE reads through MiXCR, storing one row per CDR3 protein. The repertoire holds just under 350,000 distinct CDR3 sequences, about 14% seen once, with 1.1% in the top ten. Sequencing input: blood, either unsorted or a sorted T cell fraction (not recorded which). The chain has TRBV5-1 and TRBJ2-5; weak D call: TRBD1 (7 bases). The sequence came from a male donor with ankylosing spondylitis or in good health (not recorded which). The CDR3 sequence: CASSPDPRGTQETQYF. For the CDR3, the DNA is TGCGCCAGCAGCCCCGACCCCAGGGGGACTCAAGAGACCCAGTACTTC.